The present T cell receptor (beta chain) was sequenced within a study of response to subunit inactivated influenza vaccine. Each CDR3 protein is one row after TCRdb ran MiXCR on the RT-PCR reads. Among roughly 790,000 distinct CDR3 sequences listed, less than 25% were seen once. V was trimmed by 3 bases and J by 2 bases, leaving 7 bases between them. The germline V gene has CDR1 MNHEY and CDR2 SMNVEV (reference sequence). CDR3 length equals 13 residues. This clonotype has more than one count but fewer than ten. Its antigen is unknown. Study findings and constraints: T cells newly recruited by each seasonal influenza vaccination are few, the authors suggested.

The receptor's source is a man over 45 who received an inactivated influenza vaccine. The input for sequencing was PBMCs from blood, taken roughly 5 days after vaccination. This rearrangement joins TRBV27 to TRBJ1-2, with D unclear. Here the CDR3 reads CASSFSRNYGYTF. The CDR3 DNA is TGTGCCAGCAGTTTCAGTCGCAACTATGGCTACACCTTC.